Below, 12 T cell receptor beta chains from the same sample are listed, as sequenced in a study of a mutant IDH1 vaccine in newly diagnosed glioma. The sample's time point: week 5, during vaccination. Vaccination comprised doses that each held 300 ug of mutant IDH1 20-mer peptide, plus topical imiquimod. These receptors have no known antigen. Assay: immunoSEQ multiplex PCR; the TCRdb copy retains only in-frame clones and omits some. The sample gives 70,000 to 90,000 clones, 90% to 95% of which show up once; approximately 0.6% is in the top ten. The sample consisted of PBMCs, taken from a glioma patient whose treatment included an IDH1 peptide vaccine. These receptors all come from a woman aged 50 to 60 with glioma.

V gene TRBV7-6 combines with J gene TRBJ2-5; TRBD2 aligns across 7 bases. Germline-derived CDR1 and CDR2 are SGHVS and FNYEAQ. The trim removed 5 bases at V and 4 bases at J, leaving 16 bases unmatched. This CDR3 contains 17 residues. CDR3 DNA sequence: TGTGCCAGCAGCACAGTGGCGGTGGCTAGCGGAGGAGAGACCCAGTACTTC. Translating gives CASSTVAVASGGETQYF.

The rearrangement uses TRBV9 and TRBJ2-3; 7 bases line up with TRBD2. This CDR3 comprises 14 residues. Trimming cost V 5 bases and J 3 bases; bases outside gene matches: 6. Germline V gene lookup returns CDR1 SGDLS and CDR2 YYNGEE. CDR3 in amino acids: CASSRAGATDTQYF. CDR3 coding DNA: TGTGCCAGCAGTAGGGCGGGAGCGACAGATACGCAGTATTTT.

The rearrangement uses TRBV10-3 and TRBJ1-3; D gene uncertain. CDR1 is ENHRY, CDR2 SYGVKD, per germline. V shed 11 bases and J shed 4 bases, with 9 bases lying between them. CDR3 size: 11 residues. The CDR3 nucleotides are TGTGCCTCTCTCGGGGGAAACACCATATATTTT. It specifies CASLGGNTIYF.

The chain joins TRBV28 to TRBJ1-5; possible D gene TRBD1, 6 bases. The germline V and J ends were trimmed by 5 bases and 1 base, with 9 bases remaining between them. CDR1 and CDR2 (germline): MDHEN, SYDVKM. The CDR3 spans 14 residues. Here the CDR3 reads CASSHRASNQPQHF. DNA of the CDR3: TGTGCCAGCAGTCACAGGGCGAGCAATCAGCCCCAGCATTTT.

This chain uses TRBV12-5 with TRBJ2-3; tentative D call: TRBD2 (5 bases). Germline CDR1 LGHNT, CDR2 FRNRAP. Trimming left V 0 bases short and J 10 bases short, with 14 bases between. The CDR3 has 14 residues. CDR3 nucleotides: TGTGCTAGTGGTTTGGTAATTGGCGGGCTCGCGCAGTATTTT. It yields the protein CASGLVIGGLAQYF.

V gene TRBV6-1 combines with J gene TRBJ2-5; no clear D. The V end was cut by 3 bases, the J end by 7 bases, with 3 bases between. This CDR3 is built from 10 residues. Germline-derived CDR1 and CDR2 are MNHNS and SASEGT. In DNA, the CDR3 is TGTGCCAGCAGTGAGGTGACCCAGTACTTC. This translates into CASSEVTQYF.

This clone was counted a few times. V is TRBV6-7 and J is TRBJ2-5; D not certain. TRBV6-7 is flagged as an ORF with uncertain function. Trimming took 0 bases from V and 3 from J, leaving 8 bases between them. The CDR3 totals 14 residues. DNA of the CDR3: TGTGCCAGCAGTTACTCTCGGAAAAAAGAGACCCAGTACTTC. Amino acid sequence: CASSYSRKKETQYF.

The chain is built from TRBV12-5 and TRBJ2-3; 11 nucleotides align to TRBD1. Trimming took 7 bases from V and 4 from J; bases not matched to a gene: 4. The CDR3 extends over 14 amino acids. From germline, CDR1 is LGHNT and CDR2 FRNRAP. This CDR3 reads CASARGQGADTQYF. CDR3 in DNA: TGTGCTAGTGCACGGGGACAGGGGGCAGATACGCAGTATTTT.

The rearrangement links TRBV5-4 to TRBJ2-1; 14 nucleotides agree with TRBD2. Unmatched junction bases numbered 12, after V lost 4 bases and J lost 9 bases. CDR3 length: 17 residues. The V gene's germline CDR1 is SGHNT and CDR2 YYREEE (reference sequence). CDR3 region: CASSPGGRLAGGREQFF. CDR3 coding DNA: TGTGCCAGCAGCCCCGGGGGAAGACTAGCGGGAGGGCGTGAGCAGTTCTTC. Supplemented by reference TRBV5-4 and TRBJ2-1, the full variable domain reads ETGVTQSPTHLIKTRGQQVTLRCSSQSGHNTVSWYQQALGQGPQFIFQYYREEENGRGNFPPRFSGLQFPNYSSELNVNALELDDSALYLCASSPGGRLAGGREQFFGPGTRLTVL.

The chain links TRBV19 to TRBJ2-1; D uncertain. V lost 7 bases to trimming and J lost 6 bases, with 10 bases between them. Germline V gives CDR1 LNHDA, CDR2 SQIVND (reference sequence). This CDR3 contains 12 residues. The CDR3 region is CASTDWINEQFF. In DNA, the CDR3 is TGTGCCAGTACCGACTGGATCAATGAGCAGTTCTTC.

In this sample, this clone turned up a few times. The V call is TRBV29-1, the J call TRBJ2-2; 8 bases align to TRBD1. The CDR3 covers 15 residues. The V and J ends lost 7 bases and 6 bases, in that order; junction bases with no gene match: 13. Germline-derived CDR1 and CDR2 are SQVTM and ANQGSEA. The CDR3, as DNA: TGCAGCGCTGACAGGGGCTTCGGGGAACCCGGGGAGCTGTTTTTT. Amino acid sequence: CSADRGFGEPGELFF.

The count of this clone is one. This rearrangement joins TRBV6-6 to TRBJ1-6; D ambiguous. This CDR3 spans 12 amino acids. V was cut by 7 bases and J by 11 bases, with 12 bases left in between. Germline CDR1 reads MNHNY; CDR2 reads SVGAGI (reference sequence). The CDR3 is CASKEEETPLHF. Here the CDR3 DNA reads TGTGCCAGCAAGGAGGAGGAAACACCCCTCCACTTT.